One sample yielded the 26 T cell receptor beta chains listed below, sequenced in a study of T cell responses to AZD1222 COVID-19 vaccine. Using immunoSEQ multiplex PCR, the repertoire was profiled, and TCRdb retains in-frame clones only, with some absent. The sample carries roughly 84,000 clones, 80% to 90% recorded once. The sequenced sample was peripheral blood, obtained 28 days after the second AZD1222 dose. These receptors were taken from an adult who received the AZD1222 COVID-19 vaccine.

The chain recombines TRBV21-1 with TRBJ1-6. TRBV21-1 is shown as a pseudogene. CDR3 length: 12 residues. The CDR3 DNA reads as TGTGCCAGCCAAGTTAGAGATTCACCCCTCCACTTT. This sequence encodes CASQVRDSPLHF.

V and J are TRBV5-1 and TRBJ1-3; 8 bases line up with TRBD1. The trim removed 3 bases at V and 9 bases at J, leaving 11 bases unmatched. Per the germline V gene, CDR1 is SGHRS and CDR2 is YFSETQ. This CDR3 contains 15 residues. The CDR3 bases are TGCGCCAGCAGCTCAAACATTGACAGGGGAGGCACCATATATTTT. This encodes CASSSNIDRGGTIYF.

This clone was counted once. The chain is built from TRBV7-9 and TRBJ1-6; the D gene is possibly TRBD1 (5 bases). This CDR3 contains 15 residues. Germline V gene sequence: CDR1 SEHNR, CDR2 FQNEAQ (reference sequence). V shed 1 base and J shed 4 bases, with 8 bases lying between them. This CDR3 reads CASSLGQIYNSPLHF. The CDR3 DNA follows: TGTGCCAGCAGCTTAGGACAGATTTATAATTCACCCCTCCACTTT.

The genes are TRBV5-4 and TRBJ1-1, with unresolved D. Germline V gene data show CDR1 as SGHNT and CDR2 as YYREEE (reference sequence). Trimming cost V 4 bases and J 0 bases, with 13 bases left between them. This CDR3 spans 15 amino acids. CDR3 sequence reads: CASSQRTGMNTEAFF. The CDR3 coding sequence is TGTGCCAGCAGCCAAAGGACGGGAATGAACACTGAAGCTTTCTTT.

J is TRBJ1-2 and V is TRBV9; TRBD1 aligns across 7 bases. CDR3 length: 18 residues. V shed 3 bases and J 1 base; nucleotides not matched to a gene: 15. Germline assignment: CDR1 SGDLS and CDR2 YYNGEE. The CDR3 DNA is TGTGCCAGCAGCGCACGAGGACAGGAAGGGATTTTTAACTATGGCTACACCTTC. It is translated as CASSARGQEGIFNYGYTF.

In its sample, this clone was seen a few times. This rearrangement joins TRBV27 to TRBJ2-7; D tentatively fits TRBD1 or TRBD2 (5 bases each). The germline gives CDR1 MNHEY, CDR2 SMNVEV (reference sequence). The CDR3 spans 13 residues. Trimming took off 4 bases at V and 9 bases at J, with 16 bases between the two ends. DNA of the CDR3: TGTGCCAGCAGTTCCGCAGGGACCTCAGGGCAGTACTTC. Protein product: CASSSAGTSGQYF.

The rearrangement links TRBV28 to TRBJ1-6; D is undetermined. Trimming cost V 3 bases and J 7 bases, with 10 bases left between them. The CDR3 totals 14 residues. The germline CDR1 and CDR2 sequences are MDHEN and SYDVKM. CDR3 DNA: TGTGCCAGCAGTTTCCCCAGACAAAATTCACCCCTCCACTTT. It encodes CASSFPRQNSPLHF. Together with reference TRBV28 and TRBJ1-6, the CDR3 gives the full variable domain: DVKVTQSSRYLVKRTGEKVFLECVQDMDHENMFWYRQDPGLGLRLIYFSYDVKMKEKGDIPEGYSVSREKKERFSLILESASTNQTSMYLCASSFPRQNSPLHFGNGTRLTVT.

The rearrangement uses TRBV4-1 and TRBJ2-1, with D possibly matching TRBD2 (5 bases). Germline values: CDR1 MGHRA, CDR2 YSYEKL. V was cut by 1 base and J by 4 bases, with 8 bases left in between. This CDR3 has 14 amino acids. The CDR3 DNA sequence: TGCGCCAGCAGCCAAGTTTTAGCGTACAATGAGCAGTTCTTC. It yields the protein CASSQVLAYNEQFF.

The J gene is TRBJ1-5, the V gene TRBV5-1, with D possibly being TRBD1 (5 bases). The germline V gene encodes CDR1 SGHRS and CDR2 YFSETQ. V lost 4 bases and J lost 5, with 16 bases in between. The CDR3 is 15 amino acids. The CDR3 DNA is TGCGCCAGCAGCCTGGAATCAGGGTCCGATCAGCCCCAGCATTTT. Protein: CASSLESGSDQPQHF.

The V gene is TRBV2, the J gene TRBJ1-1; D is perhaps TRBD1 (5 bases). V was shortened by 7 bases and J by 2 bases, with 11 bases between the two germline ends. The CDR3 length is 13 residues. Germline V CDR1 and CDR2: SNHLY, FYNNEI. Here the CDR3 DNA reads TGTGCCAGCATCGCAGGGATAAACACTGAAGCTTTCTTT. Residues: CASIAGINTEAFF.

This rearrangement joins TRBV11-2 to TRBJ1-3, with 7 positions matching TRBD1. Germline values: CDR1 SGHAT, CDR2 FQNNGV. Germline trimming cut 3 bases from V and 4 bases from J; bases unmatched to any gene: 6. This CDR3 contains 15 residues. For the CDR3, the DNA is TGTGCCAGCAGCTTGGAAGGGGGCTTAGGAAACACCATATATTTT. Translating it yields CASSLEGGLGNTIYF.

This rearrangement joins TRBV13 to TRBJ1-3; the D is unclear. CDR3 length: 11 amino acids. CDR1 is PRHDT, CDR2 FYEKMQ, per germline (reference sequence). V was pared by 6 bases and J by 5 bases, with 5 bases between. The CDR3, as DNA: TGTGCCAGCAGTTATAGAAACACCATATATTTT. Amino acid sequence: CASSYRNTIYF.

In DNA form, the CDR3 reads TGTGCCAGCAGTTCCAGAGGGGGGGCCTCCTACAATGAGCAGTTCTTC. Translation: CASSSRGGASYNEQFF. This chain uses TRBV6-5 with TRBJ2-1; the D gene is possibly TRBD2 (7 bases). CDR3 size: 16 residues. Germline CDR1 and CDR2: MNHEY and SVGAGI. V was shortened by 4 bases and J by 0 bases, with 13 bases between the two germline ends.

The table lists this clone with a count of one. Other DNA sequences in this specimen translate into the identical CDR3. The rearrangement uses TRBV7-9 and TRBJ2-3; D is undetermined. CDR1 is SEHNR and CDR2 is FQNEAQ in the germline V gene (reference sequence). The CDR3 has 11 residues. Trimming cost V 5 bases and J 3 bases, with 3 bases left between them. The CDR3 reads CASSLTDTQYF. CDR3 in DNA: TGTGCCAGCAGCCTTACAGATACGCAGTATTTT.

The chain couples TRBV5-1 to TRBJ2-1; TRBD1 matches 7 bases. CDR3 length: 16 amino acids. The V gene's germline CDR1 is SGHRS and CDR2 YFSETQ. The V segment lost 2 bases and the J segment 4 bases; nucleotides outside the gene matches: 9. As DNA, the CDR3 is TGCGCCAGCAGCTTAGAAACAGGGGTCGAATACAATGAGCAGTTCTTC. The encoded protein is CASSLETGVEYNEQFF.

V and J are TRBV5-1 and TRBJ1-1; 8 positions agree with TRBD1. The CDR3 is 15 amino acids. Per germline, CDR1 SGHRS and CDR2 YFSETQ. With V trimmed by 4 bases and J by 6 bases, 11 bases remained unmatched. The CDR3 here is CASSLMTGAISEAFF. CDR3 in DNA: TGCGCCAGCAGCCTAATGACAGGGGCAATATCTGAAGCTTTCTTT.

The chain employs TRBV12-3 or TRBV12-4 and TRBJ2-5; no clear D. There are 11 residues in the CDR3. The V end lost 1 base, the J end lost 7 bases, and 4 bases lay between the germline ends. CDR3 nucleotide sequence: TGTGCCAGCAGTTTAGTGGGGACCCAGTACTTC. Protein sequence: CASSLVGTQYF.

This chain links TRBV6-2 or TRBV6-3 with TRBJ1-5, with 7 bases fitting TRBD1. Germline assignment: CDR1 MNHEY and CDR2 SVGEGT. Losses at the gene ends were 1 base for V and 3 bases for J; bases not matched to a gene: 9. The CDR3 is 17 residues long. CDR3 sequence: CASSYYRTGGNNQPQHF. DNA for the CDR3: TGTGCCAGCAGTTACTACCGGACAGGTGGTAACAATCAGCCCCAGCATTTT.

The J gene is TRBJ1-2, the V gene TRBV28; 7 nucleotides line up with TRBD1. The CDR3 runs 15 residues. Germline CDR1 is MDHEN and CDR2 is SYDVKM. V gave up 3 bases and J gave up 0 bases; unmatched junction bases: 4. This CDR3 is CASSLGTDANYGYTF. The CDR3 nucleotides read TGTGCCAGCAGTTTGGGGACAGACGCTAACTATGGCTACACCTTC.

The chain employs TRBV12-3 or TRBV12-4 and TRBJ2-7; D not resolved. V was clipped by 0 bases and J by 2 bases, with 5 bases between them. The CDR3 consists of 13 residues. The CDR3 DNA follows: TGTGCCAGCAGTTTAGCCTGGACCTACGAGCAGTACTTC. Its protein is CASSLAWTYEQYF.

Written as DNA, the CDR3 is TGTGCCAGCAGCCCCCGGTACGGGGCGAACTATGGCTACACCTTC. It specifies CASSPRYGANYGYTF. The V call is TRBV7-9, the J call TRBJ1-2, with D possibly being TRBD1 (5 bases). This CDR3 comprises 15 residues. The ends were cut back, 5 bases at V and 2 bases at J, with 15 bases in the middle. Per germline, CDR1 SEHNR and CDR2 FQNEAQ (reference sequence).

This clone turned up a few times. The V call is TRBV7-9, the J call TRBJ1-2; tentatively, D is TRBD1 (6 bases). V gave up 5 bases and J gave up 8 bases, with 15 bases separating them. The CDR3 is made up of 13 amino acids. Germline CDR1 reads SEHNR; CDR2 reads FQNEAQ (reference sequence). Here the CDR3 reads CASSHNREDGYTF. The CDR3 DNA follows: TGTGCCAGCAGCCACAACAGGGAGGACGGCTACACCTTC.

The chain uses TRBV7-2 and TRBJ1-2; D is unclear. Germline V CDR1 and CDR2: SGHTA, FQGNSA. V was trimmed by 2 bases and J by 7 bases, leaving 8 bases between them. The CDR3 covers 12 residues. For the CDR3, the DNA is TGTGCCAGCAGCTTAAGTCAGCGTGGCTACACCTTC. It yields the protein CASSLSQRGYTF.

CDR3 protein: CASSLSKSSYEQYF. The CDR3 DNA follows: TGTGCCAGCAGTCTAAGCAAAAGCTCCTACGAGCAGTACTTC. The V call is TRBV27, the J call TRBJ2-7; no clear D. CDR1 MNHEY and CDR2 SMNVEV come from the germline V gene (reference sequence). The CDR3 extends over 14 amino acids. Between the trimmed V and J ends, which lost 5 bases and 0 bases, there was a span of 11 bases.

This clone was seen only a few times. The V gene is TRBV7-9, the J gene TRBJ1-1; D not certain. This CDR3 spans 13 amino acids. Trimming pared 0 bases from V and 8 bases from J, leaving 10 bases between. CDR1 SEHNR and CDR2 FQNEAQ come from the germline V gene (reference sequence). CDR3 in amino acids: CASSLAMRAEAFF. The CDR3 coding sequence is TGTGCCAGCAGCTTAGCCATGCGGGCAGAAGCTTTCTTT.

J is TRBJ1-1 and V is TRBV12-3 or TRBV12-4, with unresolved D. V was pared by 6 bases and J by 6 bases, with 14 bases between. This CDR3 region has 13 residues. The CDR3 region is CASRPKMRPEAFF. The CDR3 DNA is TGTGCCAGCAGGCCAAAGATGAGGCCTGAAGCTTTCTTT.